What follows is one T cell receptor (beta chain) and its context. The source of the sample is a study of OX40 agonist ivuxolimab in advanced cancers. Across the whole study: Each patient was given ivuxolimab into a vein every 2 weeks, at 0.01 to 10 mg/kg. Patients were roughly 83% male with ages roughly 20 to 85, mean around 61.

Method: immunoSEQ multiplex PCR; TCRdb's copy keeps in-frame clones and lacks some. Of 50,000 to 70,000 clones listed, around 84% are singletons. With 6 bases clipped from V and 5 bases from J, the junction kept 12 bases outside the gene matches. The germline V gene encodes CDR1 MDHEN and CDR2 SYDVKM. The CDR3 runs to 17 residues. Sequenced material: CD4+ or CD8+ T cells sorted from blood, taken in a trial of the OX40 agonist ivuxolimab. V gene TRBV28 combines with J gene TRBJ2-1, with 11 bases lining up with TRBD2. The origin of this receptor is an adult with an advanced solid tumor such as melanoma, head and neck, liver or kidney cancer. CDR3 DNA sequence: TGTGCCAGCAGATACGCCCAGGGACTAGCGGATGACAATGAGCAGTTCTTC. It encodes CASRYAQGLADDNEQFF.